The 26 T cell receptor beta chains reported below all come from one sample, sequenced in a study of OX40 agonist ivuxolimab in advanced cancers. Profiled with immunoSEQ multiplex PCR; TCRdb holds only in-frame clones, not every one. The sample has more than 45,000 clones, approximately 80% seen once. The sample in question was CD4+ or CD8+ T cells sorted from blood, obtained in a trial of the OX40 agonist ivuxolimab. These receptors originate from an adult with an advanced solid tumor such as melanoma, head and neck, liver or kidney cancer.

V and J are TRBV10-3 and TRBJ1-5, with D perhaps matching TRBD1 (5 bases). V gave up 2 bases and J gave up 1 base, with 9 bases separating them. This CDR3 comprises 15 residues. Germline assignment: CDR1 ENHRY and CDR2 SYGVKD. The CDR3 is CAISEAGLSNQPQHF. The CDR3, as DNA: TGTGCCATCAGTGAGGCAGGGTTAAGCAATCAGCCCCAGCATTTT.

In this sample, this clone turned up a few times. CDR3 protein: CSALGGGLKETQYF. The DNA of the CDR3 is TGCAGCGCCCTAGGGGGCGGGCTCAAAGAGACCCAGTACTTC. The chain carries TRBV29-1 and TRBJ2-5, with 7 bases identical to TRBD1. There are 14 residues in the CDR3. The germline V gene encodes CDR1 SQVTM and CDR2 ANQGSEA. The junction had 11 bases not matched to a gene; V was cut back by 7 bases and J by 3 bases.

CDR3 loop: CASSFGLPQPQHF. For the CDR3, the DNA is TGTGCCAGCAGTTTCGGGTTGCCTCAGCCCCAGCATTTT. This chain connects TRBV28 to TRBJ1-5; D gene unclear. The CDR3 is 13 residues long. V lost 3 bases and J 6 bases, leaving 9 bases between the germline ends. Per germline, CDR1 MDHEN and CDR2 SYDVKM.

This CDR3 reads CASSYHRGGGNQPQHF. The CDR3 region has the DNA TGTGCCAGCAGCTACCACAGGGGAGGGGGCAATCAGCCCCAGCATTTT. J is TRBJ1-5 and V is TRBV13; TRBD1 aligns across 7 bases. After removal of 4 bases from V and 2 bases from J, the junction contained 8 bases not matched to a gene. The CDR3 loop spans 16 amino acids. Germline V CDR1 and CDR2: PRHDT, FYEKMQ (reference sequence).

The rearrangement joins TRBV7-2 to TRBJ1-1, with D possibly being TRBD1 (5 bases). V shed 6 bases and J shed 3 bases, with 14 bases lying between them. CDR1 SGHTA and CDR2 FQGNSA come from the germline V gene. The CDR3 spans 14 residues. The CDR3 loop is CASRLRAPDTEAFF. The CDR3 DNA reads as TGTGCCAGCAGGCTCAGGGCTCCGGACACTGAAGCTTTCTTT.

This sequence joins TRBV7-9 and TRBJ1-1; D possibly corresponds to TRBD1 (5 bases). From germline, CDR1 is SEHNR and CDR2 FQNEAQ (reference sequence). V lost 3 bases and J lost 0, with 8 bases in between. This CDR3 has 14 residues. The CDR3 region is CASSFRDLNTEAFF. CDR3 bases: TGTGCCAGCAGCTTTAGGGACTTGAACACTGAAGCTTTCTTT.

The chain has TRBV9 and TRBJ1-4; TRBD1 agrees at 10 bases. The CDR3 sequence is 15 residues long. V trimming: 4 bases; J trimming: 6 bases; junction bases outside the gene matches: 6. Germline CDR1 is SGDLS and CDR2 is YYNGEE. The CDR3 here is CASSLGTGADEKLFF. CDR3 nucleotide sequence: TGTGCCAGCAGCCTAGGGACAGGGGCGGATGAAAAACTGTTTTTT.

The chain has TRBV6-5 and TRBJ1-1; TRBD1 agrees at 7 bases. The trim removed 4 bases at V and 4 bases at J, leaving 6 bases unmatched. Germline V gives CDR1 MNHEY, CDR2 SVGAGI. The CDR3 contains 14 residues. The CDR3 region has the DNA TGTGCCAGCAGTTCCTCAGGGGGTGGCACTGAAGCTTTCTTT. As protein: CASSSSGGGTEAFF.

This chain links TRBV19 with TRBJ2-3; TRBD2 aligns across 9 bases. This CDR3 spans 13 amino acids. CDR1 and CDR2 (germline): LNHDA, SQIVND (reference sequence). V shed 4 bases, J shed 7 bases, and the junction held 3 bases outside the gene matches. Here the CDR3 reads CASSSGGANTQYF. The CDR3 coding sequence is TGTGCCAGTAGTAGCGGGGGGGCGAATACGCAGTATTTT.

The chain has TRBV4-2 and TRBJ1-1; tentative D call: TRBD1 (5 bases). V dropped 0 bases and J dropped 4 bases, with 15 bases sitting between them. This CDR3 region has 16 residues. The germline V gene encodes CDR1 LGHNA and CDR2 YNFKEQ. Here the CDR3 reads CASSQDLGRVGTEAFF. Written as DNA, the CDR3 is TGTGCCAGCAGCCAAGATCTGGGCAGGGTGGGCACTGAAGCTTTCTTT.

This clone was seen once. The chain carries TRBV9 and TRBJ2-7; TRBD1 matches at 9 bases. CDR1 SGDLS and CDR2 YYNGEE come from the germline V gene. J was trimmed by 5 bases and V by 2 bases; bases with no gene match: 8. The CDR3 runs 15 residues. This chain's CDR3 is CASSVGQGRFNEQYF. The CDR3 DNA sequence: TGTGCCAGCAGCGTCGGACAGGGGAGATTTAACGAGCAGTACTTC.

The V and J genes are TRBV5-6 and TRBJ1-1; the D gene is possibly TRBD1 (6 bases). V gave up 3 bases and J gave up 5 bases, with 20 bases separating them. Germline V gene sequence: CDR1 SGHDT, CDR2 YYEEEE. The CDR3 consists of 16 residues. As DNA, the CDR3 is TGTGCCAGCAGCTCGAGCCACGGGGGGCGACGGACTGAAGCTTTCTTT. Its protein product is CASSSSHGGRRTEAFF.

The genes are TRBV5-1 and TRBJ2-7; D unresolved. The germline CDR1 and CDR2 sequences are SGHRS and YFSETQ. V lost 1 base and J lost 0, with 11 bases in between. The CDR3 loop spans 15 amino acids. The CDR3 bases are TGCGCCAGCAGCTTGAGTCCGGTACTCTCCTACGAGCAGTACTTC. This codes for CASSLSPVLSYEQYF.

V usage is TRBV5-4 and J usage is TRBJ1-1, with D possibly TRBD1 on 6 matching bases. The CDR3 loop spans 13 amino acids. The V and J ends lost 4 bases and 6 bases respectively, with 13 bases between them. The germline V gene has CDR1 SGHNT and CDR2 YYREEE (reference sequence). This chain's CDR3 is CASSQQGLPEAFF. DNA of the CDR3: TGTGCCAGCAGCCAACAGGGTCTTCCTGAAGCTTTCTTT.

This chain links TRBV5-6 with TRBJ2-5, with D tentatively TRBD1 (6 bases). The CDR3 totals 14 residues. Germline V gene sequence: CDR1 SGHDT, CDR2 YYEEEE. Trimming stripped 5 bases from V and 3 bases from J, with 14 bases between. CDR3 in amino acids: CASSSQGVEETQYF. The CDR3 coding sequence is TGTGCCAGCAGTTCACAGGGTGTGGAAGAGACCCAGTACTTC.

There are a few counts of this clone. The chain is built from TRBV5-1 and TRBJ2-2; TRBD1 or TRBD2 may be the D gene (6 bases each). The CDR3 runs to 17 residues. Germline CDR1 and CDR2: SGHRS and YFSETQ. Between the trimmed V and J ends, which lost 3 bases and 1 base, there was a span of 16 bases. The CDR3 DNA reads TGCGCCAGCAGCTGGGGGGCGAGACGGAGGAACACCGGGGAGCTGTTTTTT. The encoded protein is CASSWGARRRNTGELFF.

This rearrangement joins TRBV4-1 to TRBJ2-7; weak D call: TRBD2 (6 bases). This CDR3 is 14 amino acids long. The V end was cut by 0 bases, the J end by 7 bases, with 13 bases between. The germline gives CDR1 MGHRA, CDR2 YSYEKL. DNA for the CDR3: TGCGCCAGCAGCCAAGATCAGGCAGGGAGGGAGCAGTACTTC. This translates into CASSQDQAGREQYF.

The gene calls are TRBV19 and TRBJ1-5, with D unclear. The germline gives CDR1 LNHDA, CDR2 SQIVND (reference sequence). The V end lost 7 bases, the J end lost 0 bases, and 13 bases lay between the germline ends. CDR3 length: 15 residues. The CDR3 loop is CASTPGGYSNQPQHF. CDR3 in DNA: TGTGCCAGTACCCCCGGAGGGTATAGCAATCAGCCCCAGCATTTT.

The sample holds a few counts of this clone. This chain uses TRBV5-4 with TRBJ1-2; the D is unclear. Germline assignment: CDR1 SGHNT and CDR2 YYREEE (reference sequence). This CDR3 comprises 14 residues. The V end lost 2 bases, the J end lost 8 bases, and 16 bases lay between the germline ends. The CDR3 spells CASSFAREVLGYTF. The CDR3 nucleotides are TGTGCCAGCAGCTTCGCGAGGGAGGTTCTGGGCTACACCTTC.

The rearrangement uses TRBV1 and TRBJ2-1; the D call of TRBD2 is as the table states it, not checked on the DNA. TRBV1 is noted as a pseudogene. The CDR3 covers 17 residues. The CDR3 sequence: CTSNWVRAGRSYNEQFF. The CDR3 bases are TGCACCAGCAACTGGGTGAGAGCGGGGCGCTCCTACAATGAGCAGTTCTTC.

In nucleotides, the CDR3 is TGTGCCAGCAGCTTGCGGGGAACTGTTAATGAAAAACTGTTTTTT. It translates to CASSLRGTVNEKLFF. The chain links TRBV5-6 to TRBJ1-4, with D uncertain. Germline-derived CDR1 and CDR2 are SGHDT and YYEEEE. The germline V and J ends were trimmed by 1 base and 4 bases, with 11 bases remaining between them. CDR3 length equals 15 residues.

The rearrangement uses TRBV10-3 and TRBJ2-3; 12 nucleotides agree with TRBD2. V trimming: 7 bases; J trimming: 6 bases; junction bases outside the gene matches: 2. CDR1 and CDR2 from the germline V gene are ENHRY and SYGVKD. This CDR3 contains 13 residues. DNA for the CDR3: TGTGCCATCACTAGCGGGGGGGAGGATACGCAGTATTTT. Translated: CAITSGGEDTQYF.

In DNA form, the CDR3 reads TGTGCCAGCAGCTTAACAGGGGAGTTCATTGGCTACACCTTC. Amino acid sequence: CASSLTGEFIGYTF. The chain carries TRBV11-2 and TRBJ1-2; 7 bases are a match to TRBD1. This CDR3 region has 14 residues. CDR1 SGHAT and CDR2 FQNNGV come from the germline V gene. The J segment lost 7 bases and the V segment lost 2 bases, leaving 7 bases of the junction unmatched.

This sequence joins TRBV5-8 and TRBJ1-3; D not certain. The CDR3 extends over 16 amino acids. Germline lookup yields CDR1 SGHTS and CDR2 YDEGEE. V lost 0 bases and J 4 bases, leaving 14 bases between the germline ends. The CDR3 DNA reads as TGTGCCAGCAGCTTGGCCGGGTATACGTCCGGAAACACCATATATTTT. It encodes CASSLAGYTSGNTIYF.

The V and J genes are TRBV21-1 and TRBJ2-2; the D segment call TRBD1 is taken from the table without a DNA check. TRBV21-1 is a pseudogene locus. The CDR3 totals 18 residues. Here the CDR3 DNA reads TGTGCCAGCAGCAAAGGCATCCGGGACAGAAGTAACACCGGGGAGCTGTTTTTT. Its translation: CASSKGIRDRSNTGELFF.

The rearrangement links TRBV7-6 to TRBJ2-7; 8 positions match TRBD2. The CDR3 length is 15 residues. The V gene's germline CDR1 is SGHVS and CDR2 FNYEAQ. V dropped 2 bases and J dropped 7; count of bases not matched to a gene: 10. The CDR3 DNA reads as TGTGCCAGCAGCTTACGGGTAGCGGGACCCTGGGAGCAGTACTTC. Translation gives CASSLRVAGPWEQYF.